The 8 T cell receptor beta chains reported below all come from one sample, sequenced in a study of blood T cells in healthy people across ages. The authors ran a second PCR of 7 to 11 cycles using a sample-barcoded 5' primer and a J-beta primer mix. TCRdb processed the 5' RACE reads anew with MiXCR; each CDR3 protein has one entry. The sample has under 850,000 distinct CDR3 sequences; 35% to 40% are singletons. Sample: blood. The receptor set was obtained from a man aged 18-30 years in good health.

The rearrangement links TRBV20-1 to TRBJ1-5; 9 nucleotides line up with TRBD1. The CDR3 is 15 amino acids. Germline V gene sequence: CDR1 DFQATT, CDR2 SNEGSKA (reference sequence). The J segment lost 3 bases and the V segment lost 3 bases, leaving 6 bases of the junction unmatched. The CDR3 here is CSARRTGAFNQPQHF. The CDR3 DNA is TGCAGTGCTAGGCGGACAGGGGCCTTCAATCAGCCCCAGCATTTT.

This clonotype showed up just a few times. The gene calls are TRBV6-6 and TRBJ2-1; 10 bases agree with TRBD1. The J segment lost 10 bases and the V segment lost 6 bases, leaving 12 bases of the junction unmatched. Germline CDR1 and CDR2: MNHNY and SVGAGI (reference sequence). This CDR3 has 15 residues. CDR3 residues: CASSEGTGARGEQFF. The CDR3 nucleotides read TGTGCCAGCAGCGAGGGGACAGGGGCTCGTGGAGAGCAGTTCTTC.

This clonotype was detected a few times. This rearrangement joins TRBV4-3 to TRBJ2-5; weak D call: TRBD1 (6 bases). V was cut by 5 bases and J by 11 bases, with 18 bases left in between. This CDR3 contains 13 residues. CDR1 LGHNA and CDR2 YSLEER come from the germline V gene. In DNA, the CDR3 is TGCGCCAGCAGCACTCCCACAGGGAATGAGCAGTACTTC. This translates into CASSTPTGNEQYF.

The chain recombines TRBV28 with TRBJ2-2; D may be TRBD1 (6 bases). There are 14 residues in the CDR3. Germline loops: CDR1 MDHEN, CDR2 SYDVKM. Between the trimmed V and J ends, which lost 7 bases and 4 bases, there was a span of 13 bases. The CDR3 loop is CASTVGGSTGELFF. Written as DNA, the CDR3 is TGTGCCAGCACCGTAGGGGGTTCCACCGGGGAGCTGTTTTTT.

The chain carries TRBV7-9 and TRBJ1-2; TRBD1 is a possible D gene (6 bases). CDR1 is SEHNR, CDR2 FQNEAQ, per germline (reference sequence). This CDR3 is built from 13 residues. The germline V and J ends were trimmed by 5 bases and 6 bases, with 13 bases remaining between them. CDR3: CASSRPGADGYTF. In nucleotides, the CDR3 is TGTGCCAGCAGCCGACCGGGGGCCGATGGCTACACCTTC. The full variable domain, in which reference TRBV7-9 and TRBJ1-2 provide the parts outside the CDR3, is DTGVSQNPRHKITKRGQNVTFRCDPISEHNRLYWYRQTLGQGPEFLTYFQNEAQLEKSRLLSDRFSAERPKGSFSTLEIQRTEQGDSAMYLCASSRPGADGYTFGSGTRLTVV.

This sequence joins TRBV7-2 and TRBJ2-1; unclear D gene. V was trimmed by 3 bases and J by 13 bases, leaving 13 bases between them. The CDR3 sequence is 12 residues long. Germline CDR1 SGHTA, CDR2 FQGNSA. In DNA, the CDR3 is TGTGCCAGCAGCTTTTCCCGCGAGACCCAGTTCTTC. This encodes CASSFSRETQFF.

This clonotype appeared a few times. The V call is TRBV5-1, the J call TRBJ2-1; D possibly corresponds to TRBD2 (5 bases). The germline V gene encodes CDR1 SGHRS and CDR2 YFSETQ. V lost 7 bases to trimming and J lost 2 bases, with 13 bases between them. This CDR3 spans 14 amino acids. CDR3 DNA: TGCGCCAGCGGATTAGCGACTCCCTACAATGAGCAGTTCTTC. Its protein product is CASGLATPYNEQFF. The variable domain in full, completed from reference TRBV5-1 and TRBJ2-1, reads KAGVTQTPRYLIKTRGQQVTLSCSPISGHRSVSWYQQTPGQGLQFLFEYFSETQRNKGNFPGRFSGRQFSNSRSEMNVSTLELGDSALYLCASGLATPYNEQFFGPGTRLTVL.

The rearrangement joins TRBV19 to TRBJ2-1; maybe TRBD1 (6 bases). V was pared by 6 bases and J by 0 bases, with 24 bases between. CDR1 and CDR2 (germline): LNHDA, SQIVND (reference sequence). The CDR3 covers 19 residues. In DNA form, the CDR3 reads TGTGCCAGTAGGGCCACCGGGACAAGACACCTCAGCTCCTACAATGAGCAGTTCTTC. Translated, it gives CASRATGTRHLSSYNEQFF.